This T cell receptor (beta chain) is drawn from a study of CD8 T cells in Susac syndrome. An input of roughly 0.5 to 1 ug of RNA was subjected to reverse transcription using random hexamers. TCRdb redid the calling of the immunoSEQ multiplex PCR reads with MiXCR, one entry per CDR3 protein. This sample has about 200,000 distinct CDR3 sequences; around 90% occur once, and the top ten carry around 0.14%. CDR3 length: 14 amino acids. Germline CDR1 is SEHNR and CDR2 is FQNEAQ (reference sequence). V lost 4 bases to trimming and J lost 5 bases, with 14 bases between them. Sequencing was performed on CD8+ T cells from PBMCs. The chain couples TRBV7-9 to TRBJ1-1; D not resolved. The source of this sequence is a human donor with multiple sclerosis. The CDR3 DNA follows: TGTGCCAGCAGCTCTCCCTCCTTGGGGACTGAAGCTTTCTTT. This sequence encodes CASSSPSLGTEAFF.